This TCR beta chain stems from a study of blood T cell repertoires in COVID-19. Source study methods: Reference gene primer amplification in the assay estimated nucleated cell counts. The method was immunoSEQ multiplex PCR; TCRdb's version includes in-frame clones alone and lacks a portion of them. V and J calls and clone size are those listed in that table; D and trimming were worked out from the DNA. The top ten clones hold less than 11% of a sample with approximately 220,000 clones, roughly 80% of them seen once. Trimming took off 4 bases at V and 5 bases at J, with 9 bases between the two ends. This CDR3 has 13 residues. Germline CDR1 is ENHRY and CDR2 is SYGVKD.

What was sequenced was peripheral blood. This chain links TRBV10-3 with TRBJ1-5; D perhaps matches TRBD1 (6 bases). The sequence was collected from a woman older than 75 with acute or convalescent COVID-19. The CDR3 DNA is TGTGCCATCAGTGTGGGGGCTGATCAGCCCCAGCATTTT. This sequence encodes CAISVGADQPQHF.